These 22 T cell receptor beta chains were sequenced from one sample in a study of siplizumab effects on memory and regulatory T cells. Data came from immunoSEQ multiplex PCR; TCRdb stores just in-frame clones and leaves some out. The sample holds approximately 120,000 clones, 92% seen once. The sample was Tregs sorted from blood. All receptors derive from a human donor in good health.

The chain joins TRBV27 to TRBJ2-5; TRBD1 matches at 7 bases. The V gene's germline CDR1 is MNHEY and CDR2 SMNVEV (reference sequence). The V gene end was trimmed by 4 bases and the J gene end by 5 bases; junction bases not matched to a gene: 7. The CDR3 totals 14 residues. Here the CDR3 DNA reads TGTGCCAGCAGTTCACAGGGGAGAGGGGAGACCCAGTACTTC. Translated, it gives CASSSQGRGETQYF.

V is TRBV20-1 and J is TRBJ1-1; D call uncertain. Germline V gene lookup returns CDR1 DFQATT and CDR2 SNEGSKA (reference sequence). Trimming cost V 6 bases and J 3 bases, with 8 bases left between them. The CDR3 sequence is 11 residues long. In nucleotides, the CDR3 is TGCAGTGCATTTCTCCACACTGAAGCTTTCTTT. This encodes CSAFLHTEAFF.

The V gene is TRBV7-2, the J gene TRBJ2-5; TRBD2 matches at 7 bases. The germline CDR1 and CDR2 sequences are SGHTA and FQGNSA. The CDR3 has 13 amino acids. The J segment lost 5 bases and the V segment lost 1 base, leaving 1 base of the junction unmatched. The CDR3 loop reads CASSLVLAETQYF. CDR3 nucleotide sequence: TGTGCCAGCAGCTTAGTACTAGCGGAGACCCAGTACTTC.

The chain couples TRBV25-1 to TRBJ2-7, with 11 bases aligning to TRBD2. Germline trimming cut 5 bases from V and 5 bases from J; bases unmatched to any gene: 8. CDR3 length: 15 amino acids. Germline lookup yields CDR1 MGHDK and CDR2 SYGVNS. The CDR3 reads CASSRGLAGGNEQYF. The CDR3 DNA is TGTGCCAGCAGTCGCGGGCTAGCGGGAGGTAACGAGCAGTACTTC.

The V and J genes are TRBV7-2 and TRBJ1-5; 8 nucleotides line up with TRBD1. The V gene's germline CDR1 is SGHTA and CDR2 FQGNSA. Germline trimming cut 5 bases from V and 2 bases from J; bases unmatched to any gene: 5. CDR3 length: 15 residues. CDR3 loop: CASSPGGLGNQPQHF. CDR3 in DNA: TGTGCCAGCAGCCCAGGGGGCTTGGGCAATCAGCCCCAGCATTTT.

V gene TRBV11-2 combines with J gene TRBJ2-5, with D possibly being TRBD2 (6 bases). Germline lookup yields CDR1 SGHAT and CDR2 FQNNGV. The CDR3 is 14 amino acids. Deletions cut 3 bases from V and 5 bases from J, with 13 bases between. As DNA, the CDR3 is TGTGCCAGCAGCTTCCTGACTAGTGCGGAGACCCAGTACTTC. Its protein is CASSFLTSAETQYF.

The V gene is TRBV19, the J gene TRBJ2-5; 8 bases line up with TRBD1. CDR1 LNHDA and CDR2 SQIVND come from the germline V gene (reference sequence). The ends lost 5 bases at V and 4 bases at J; junction bases unmatched: 6. The CDR3 has 14 residues. CDR3 sequence reads: CASSPWTGIETQYF. Written as DNA, the CDR3 is TGTGCCAGTAGTCCCTGGACAGGGATAGAGACCCAGTACTTC.

The chain recombines TRBV5-1 with TRBJ1-1; a weak D match, TRBD1 (6 bases). V lost 0 bases, J lost 0 bases, and 9 bases lay in between. Germline CDR1 is SGHRS and CDR2 is YFSETQ. This CDR3 contains 15 residues. CDR3 residues: CASSLVGGLNTEAFF. The CDR3, as DNA: TGCGCCAGCAGCTTGGTGGGGGGCCTGAACACTGAAGCTTTCTTT.

The J gene is TRBJ1-3, the V gene TRBV5-1, with D perhaps matching TRBD1 (5 bases). Per the germline V gene, CDR1 is SGHRS and CDR2 is YFSETQ. The CDR3 contains 14 residues. V was clipped by 4 bases and J by 8 bases, with 16 bases between them. CDR3 region: CASSIGTSDYTIYF. Here the CDR3 DNA reads TGCGCCAGCAGCATAGGGACTTCGGACTACACCATATATTTT.

The chain uses TRBV20-1 and TRBJ1-2, with D tentatively TRBD1 (5 bases). The CDR3 consists of 11 residues. Germline V CDR1 and CDR2: DFQATT, SNEGSKA (reference sequence). The germline V and J ends were trimmed by 6 bases and 9 bases, with 14 bases remaining between them. CDR3 region: CSAPGRGSYTF. For the CDR3, the DNA is TGCAGTGCACCGGGACGAGGGAGCTACACCTTC.

The chain links TRBV5-6 to TRBJ2-1; 8 nucleotides align to TRBD2. Germline assignment: CDR1 SGHDT and CDR2 YYEEEE. V gave up 5 bases and J gave up 8 bases; unmatched junction bases: 6. The CDR3 is 13 amino acids. CDR3 in amino acids: CASREAGDHEQFF. CDR3 sequence (DNA): TGTGCCAGCAGGGAAGCGGGGGACCATGAGCAGTTCTTC. Looking up the rest from reference TRBV5-6 and TRBJ2-1 gives the full variable domain: DAGVTQSPTHLIKTRGQQVTLRCSPKSGHDTVSWYQQALGQGPQFIFQYYEEEERQRGNFPDRFSGHQFPNYSSELNVNALLLGDSALYLCASREAGDHEQFFGPGTRLTVL.

This sequence joins TRBV9 and TRBJ2-1; 9 nucleotides align to TRBD1. The CDR3 length is 12 residues. Per the germline V gene, CDR1 is SGDLS and CDR2 is YYNGEE. Trimming removed 8 bases from V and 9 bases from J; junction bases left unmatched: 6. The CDR3 DNA follows: TGTGCCAGTGGACAGGGGACGGGTGAGCAGTTCTTC. Translating it yields CASGQGTGEQFF.

CDR3 in amino acids: CASSFHLWGLAGGSTTGELFF. The CDR3 DNA follows: TGTGCCAGTAGTTTCCATTTGTGGGGACTAGCGGGAGGGTCTACCACCGGGGAGCTGTTTTTT. The chain couples TRBV19 to TRBJ2-2, with 16 positions matching TRBD2. After removal of 5 bases from V and 4 bases from J, the junction contained 16 bases not matched to a gene. The V gene's germline CDR1 is LNHDA and CDR2 SQIVND (reference sequence). The CDR3 is made up of 21 amino acids.

The rearrangement links TRBV18 to TRBJ2-1; 12 positions match TRBD2. V lost 8 bases, J lost 5 bases, and 16 bases stayed unmatched. The CDR3 is made up of 18 amino acids. The germline CDR1 and CDR2 sequences are KGHSH and LQKENI. The CDR3 is CASDPLASGGAGDNEQFF. As DNA, the CDR3 is TGTGCCAGCGACCCTCTGGCTAGCGGGGGGGCCGGGGACAATGAGCAGTTCTTC.

About this clone itself: Other DNA sequences from this sample encode an identical CDR3 as well. CDR3 sequence (DNA): TGTGCCAGCAGCTTCCCGCAGTTCAGTGCGGATACGCAGTATTTT. Translated: CASSFPQFSADTQYF. The J gene is TRBJ2-3, the V gene TRBV7-8; no definite D call. The length of the CDR3 is 15 residues. CDR1 is SGHVS, CDR2 FQNEAQ, per germline. Trimming removed 3 bases at V and 6 bases at J, with 16 bases between.

The chain employs TRBV5-1 and TRBJ2-1, with TRBD1 matching 8 bases. This CDR3 spans 13 amino acids. CDR1 SGHRS and CDR2 YFSETQ come from the germline V gene. V lost 2 bases, J lost 6 bases, and 1 base stayed unmatched. This CDR3 reads CASSFTGGNEQFF. The CDR3 DNA reads TGCGCCAGCAGCTTTACAGGGGGCAATGAGCAGTTCTTC.

V and J are TRBV29-1 and TRBJ2-4, with D perhaps TRBD1 or TRBD2 (6 bases each). The CDR3 loop spans 15 amino acids. Trimming removed 4 bases from V and 0 bases from J, with 13 bases in between. CDR1 is SQVTM and CDR2 is ANQGSEA in the germline V gene. DNA of the CDR3: TGCAGCGTTGGTTCGGGGGCGGGAGCCAAAAACATTCAGTACTTC. Protein: CSVGSGAGAKNIQYF.

J is TRBJ1-6 and V is TRBV25-1; 9 nucleotides line up with TRBD1. CDR3 size: 17 residues. The V gene end was trimmed by 1 base and the J gene end by 4 bases; junction bases not matched to a gene: 5. Germline CDR1 and CDR2: MGHDK and SYGVNS. CDR3 region: CASSELGTGRYNSPLHF. CDR3 DNA sequence: TGTGCCAGCAGTGAATTGGGGACAGGGCGGTATAATTCACCCCTCCACTTT.

This clone was observed once. The rearrangement uses TRBV9 and TRBJ2-5, with TRBD2 matching 10 bases. CDR3 size: 17 residues. Losses at the gene ends were 3 bases for V and 5 bases for J; bases not matched to a gene: 13. Germline V gives CDR1 SGDLS, CDR2 YYNGEE. The CDR3 is CASSGLAGGPGRETQYF. As DNA, the CDR3 is TGTGCCAGCAGCGGGTTAGCGGGAGGACCTGGGCGGGAGACCCAGTACTTC.

The J gene is TRBJ1-1, the V gene TRBV6-5; D not resolved. The CDR3 spans 13 residues. Trimming pared 2 bases from V and 7 bases from J, leaving 11 bases between. Germline V CDR1 and CDR2: MNHEY, SVGAGI. CDR3 loop: CASSYKPGFEAFF. In nucleotides, the CDR3 is TGTGCCAGCAGTTACAAGCCGGGATTTGAAGCTTTCTTT.

J is TRBJ2-2 and V is TRBV2; 7 nucleotides line up with TRBD2. The CDR3 has 15 residues. The ends lost 8 bases at V and 1 base at J; junction bases unmatched: 7. Germline V gives CDR1 SNHLY, CDR2 FYNNEI. CDR3 sequence reads: CASDGASGNTGELFF. CDR3 DNA: TGTGCCAGCGACGGGGCTAGCGGGAACACCGGGGAGCTGTTTTTT.

The chain employs TRBV6-6 and TRBJ2-5; TRBD1 aligns across 9 bases. This CDR3 contains 16 residues. Germline CDR1 reads MNHNY; CDR2 reads SVGAGI (reference sequence). V shed 2 bases and J 5 bases; nucleotides not matched to a gene: 9. Written as DNA, the CDR3 is TGTGCCAGCAGTTACGTTTTAACAGGGGGCCGTGAGACCCAGTACTTC. This codes for CASSYVLTGGRETQYF.